This T cell receptor (beta chain) was captured by sequencing in a study of T cells in localized non-small cell lung cancer. The CDR3 is 17 amino acids. V was shortened by 6 bases and J by 5 bases, with 26 bases between the two germline ends. Germline V gene lookup returns CDR1 ENHRY and CDR2 SYGVKD. This table comes from immunoSEQ multiplex PCR, and its TCRdb copy is limited to in-frame clones, with some not included. The table shows tens of thousands of clones, with about 85% occurring only once. The starting material was PBMCs, obtained before any cancer treatment. This receptor was taken from a woman aged 35 to 69 with stage II squamous cell lung carcinoma. J is TRBJ2-7 and V is TRBV10-3; the D call may be TRBD1 or TRBD2 (8 bases each). In DNA, the CDR3 is TGTGCCATCAGCCCCAGGGGGCAGGCGGGAGGTTCCAACGAGCAGTACTTC. This translates into CAISPRGQAGGSNEQYF.